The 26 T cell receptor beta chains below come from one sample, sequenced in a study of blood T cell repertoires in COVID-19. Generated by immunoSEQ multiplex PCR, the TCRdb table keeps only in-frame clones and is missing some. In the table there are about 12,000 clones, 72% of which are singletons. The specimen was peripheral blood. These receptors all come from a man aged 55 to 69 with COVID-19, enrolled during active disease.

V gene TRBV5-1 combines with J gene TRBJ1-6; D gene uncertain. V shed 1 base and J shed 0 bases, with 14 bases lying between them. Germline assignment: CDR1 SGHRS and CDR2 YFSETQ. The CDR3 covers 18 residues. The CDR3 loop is CASSLMAGGDSYNSPLHF. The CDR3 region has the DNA TGCGCCAGCAGCTTGATGGCAGGTGGTGACTCCTATAATTCACCCCTCCACTTT.

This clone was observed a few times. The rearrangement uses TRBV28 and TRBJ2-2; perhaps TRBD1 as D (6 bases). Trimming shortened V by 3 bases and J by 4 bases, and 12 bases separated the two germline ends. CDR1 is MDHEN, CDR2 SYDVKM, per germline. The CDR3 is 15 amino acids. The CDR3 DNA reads TGTGCCAGCAGTTTCCGGACAGAAGTCACCGGGGAGCTGTTTTTT. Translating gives CASSFRTEVTGELFF.

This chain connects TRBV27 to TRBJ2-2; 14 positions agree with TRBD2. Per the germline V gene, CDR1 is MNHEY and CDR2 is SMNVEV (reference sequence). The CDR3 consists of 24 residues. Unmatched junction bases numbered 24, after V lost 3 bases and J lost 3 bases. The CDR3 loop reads CASSFLARRKPGLAGVYDTGELFF. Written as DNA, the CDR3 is TGTGCCAGCAGTTTTCTGGCGAGGCGAAAACCGGGACTAGCGGGAGTTTACGACACCGGGGAGCTGTTTTTT.

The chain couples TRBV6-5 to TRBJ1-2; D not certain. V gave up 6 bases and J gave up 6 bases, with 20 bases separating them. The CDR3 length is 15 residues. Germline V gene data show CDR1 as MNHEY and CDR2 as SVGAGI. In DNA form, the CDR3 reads TGTGCCAGCAGACCCAGACTCTTGGAACTAGATGGCTACACCTTC. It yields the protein CASRPRLLELDGYTF.

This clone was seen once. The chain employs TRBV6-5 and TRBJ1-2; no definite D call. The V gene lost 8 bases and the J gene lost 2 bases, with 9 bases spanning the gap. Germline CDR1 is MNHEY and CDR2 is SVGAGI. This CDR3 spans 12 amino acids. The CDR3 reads CASQVQNYGYTF. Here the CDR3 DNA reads TGTGCCAGCCAGGTCCAGAACTATGGCTACACCTTC.

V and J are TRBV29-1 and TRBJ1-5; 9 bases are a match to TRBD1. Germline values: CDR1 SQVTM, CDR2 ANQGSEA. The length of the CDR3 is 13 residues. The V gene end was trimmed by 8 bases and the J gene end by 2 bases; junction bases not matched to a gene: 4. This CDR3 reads CSTGQGRNQPQHF. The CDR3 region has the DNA TGCAGCACTGGACAGGGGCGCAATCAGCCCCAGCATTTT.

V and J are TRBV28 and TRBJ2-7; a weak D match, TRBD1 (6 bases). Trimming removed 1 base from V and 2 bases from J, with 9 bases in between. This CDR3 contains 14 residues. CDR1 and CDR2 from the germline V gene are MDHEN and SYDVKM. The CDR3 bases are TGTGCCAGCAGTTTATCCCAGGGGCCCTACGAGCAGTACTTC. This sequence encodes CASSLSQGPYEQYF. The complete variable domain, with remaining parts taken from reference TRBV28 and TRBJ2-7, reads DVKVTQSSRYLVKRTGEKVFLECVQDMDHENMFWYRQDPGLGLRLIYFSYDVKMKEKGDIPEGYSVSREKKERFSLILESASTNQTSMYLCASSLSQGPYEQYFGPGTRLTVT.

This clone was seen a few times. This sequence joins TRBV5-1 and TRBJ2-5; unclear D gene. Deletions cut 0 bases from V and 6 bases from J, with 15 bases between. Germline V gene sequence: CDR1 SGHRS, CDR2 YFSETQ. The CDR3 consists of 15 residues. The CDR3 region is CASSLGTGEGKTQYF. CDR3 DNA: TGCGCCAGCAGCTTGGGAACTGGAGAAGGTAAGACCCAGTACTTC.

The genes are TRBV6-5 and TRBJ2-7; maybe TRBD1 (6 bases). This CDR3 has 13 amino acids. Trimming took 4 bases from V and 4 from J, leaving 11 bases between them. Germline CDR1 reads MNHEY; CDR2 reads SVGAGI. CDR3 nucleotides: TGTGCCAGCAGTTGGACAGATTCTTACGAGCAGTACGTC. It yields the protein CASSWTDSYEQYV.

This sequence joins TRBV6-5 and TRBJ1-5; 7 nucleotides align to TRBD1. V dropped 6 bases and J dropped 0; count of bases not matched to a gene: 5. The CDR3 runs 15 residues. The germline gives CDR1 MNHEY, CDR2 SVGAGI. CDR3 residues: CASRPTGDSNQPQHF. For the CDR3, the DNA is TGTGCCAGCAGGCCCACAGGGGATAGCAATCAGCCCCAGCATTTT.

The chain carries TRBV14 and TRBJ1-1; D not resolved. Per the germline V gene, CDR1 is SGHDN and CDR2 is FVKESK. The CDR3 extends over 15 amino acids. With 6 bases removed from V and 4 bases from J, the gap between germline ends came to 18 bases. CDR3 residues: CASSPLGPSGTEAFF. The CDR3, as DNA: TGTGCCAGCAGTCCCTTGGGCCCTTCTGGCACTGAAGCTTTCTTT.

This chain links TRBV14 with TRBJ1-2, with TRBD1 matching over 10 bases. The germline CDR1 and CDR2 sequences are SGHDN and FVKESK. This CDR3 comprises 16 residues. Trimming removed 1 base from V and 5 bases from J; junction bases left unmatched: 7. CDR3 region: CASSQGDRDRGYGYTF. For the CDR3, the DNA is TGTGCCAGCAGCCAAGGAGACCGGGACAGGGGATATGGCTACACCTTC.

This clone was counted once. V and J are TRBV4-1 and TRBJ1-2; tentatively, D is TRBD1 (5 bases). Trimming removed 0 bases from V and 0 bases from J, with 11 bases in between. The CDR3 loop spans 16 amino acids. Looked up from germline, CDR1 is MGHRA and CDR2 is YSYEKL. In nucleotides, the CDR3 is TGCGCCAGCAGCCAAGAATTGACAGTAGCTAACTATGGCTACACCTTC. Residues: CASSQELTVANYGYTF.

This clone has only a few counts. DNA of the CDR3: TGTGCCAGCAGCTTAGCGCAGGGGACTAGCGGGAGGTTCTACAATGAGCAGTTCTTC. The encoded protein is CASSLAQGTSGRFYNEQFF. The rearrangement uses TRBV11-1 and TRBJ2-1; TRBD2 aligns across 15 bases. The CDR3 contains 19 residues. The germline V gene has CDR1 SGHAT and CDR2 FQDESV (reference sequence). The junction had 6 bases not matched to a gene; V was cut back by 0 bases and J by 3 bases.

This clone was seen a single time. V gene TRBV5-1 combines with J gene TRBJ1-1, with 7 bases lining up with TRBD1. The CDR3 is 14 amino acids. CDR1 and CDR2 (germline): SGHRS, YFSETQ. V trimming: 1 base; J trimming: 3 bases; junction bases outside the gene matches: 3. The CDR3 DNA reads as TGCGCCAGCAGCTTGCTAGGGGGCGACACTGAAGCTTTCTTT. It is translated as CASSLLGGDTEAFF.

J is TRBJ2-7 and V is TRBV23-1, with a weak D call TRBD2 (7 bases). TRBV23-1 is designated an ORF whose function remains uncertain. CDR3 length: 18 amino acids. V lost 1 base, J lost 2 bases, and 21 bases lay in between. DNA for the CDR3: TGCGCCAGCAGTCAATTGGGGGGGCTGGGGAACGAGCCCTACGAGCAGTACGTC. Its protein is CASSQLGGLGNEPYEQYV.

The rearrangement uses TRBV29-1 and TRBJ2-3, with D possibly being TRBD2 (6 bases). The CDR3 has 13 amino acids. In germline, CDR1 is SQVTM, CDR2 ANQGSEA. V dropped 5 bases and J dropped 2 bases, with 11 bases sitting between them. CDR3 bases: TGCAGCGTTCAAGGGACTGTCACAGATACGCAGTATTTT. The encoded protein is CSVQGTVTDTQYF.

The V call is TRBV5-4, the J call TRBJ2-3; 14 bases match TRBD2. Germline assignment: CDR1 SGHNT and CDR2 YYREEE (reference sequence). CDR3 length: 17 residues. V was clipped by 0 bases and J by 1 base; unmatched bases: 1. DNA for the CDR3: TGTGCCAGCAGCTTGGTGGGACTAGCGGGGGGCACAGATACGCAGTATTTT. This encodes CASSLVGLAGGTDTQYF. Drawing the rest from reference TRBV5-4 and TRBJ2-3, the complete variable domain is ETGVTQSPTHLIKTRGQQVTLRCSSQSGHNTVSWYQQALGQGPQFIFQYYREEENGRGNFPPRFSGLQFPNYSSELNVNALELDDSALYLCASSLVGLAGGTDTQYFGPGTRLTVL.

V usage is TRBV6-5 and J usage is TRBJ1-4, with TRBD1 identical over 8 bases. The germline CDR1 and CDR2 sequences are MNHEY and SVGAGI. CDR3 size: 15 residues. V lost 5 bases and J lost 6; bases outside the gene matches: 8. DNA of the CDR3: TGTGCCAGCAGTAACGGACAGGGAGGGTATGAAAAACTGTTTTTT. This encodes CASSNGQGGYEKLFF.

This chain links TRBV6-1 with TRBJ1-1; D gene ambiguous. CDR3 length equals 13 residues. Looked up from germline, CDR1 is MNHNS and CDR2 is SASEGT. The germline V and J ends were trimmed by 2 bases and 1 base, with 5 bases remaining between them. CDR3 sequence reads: CASSEQKNTEAFF. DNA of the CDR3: TGTGCCAGCAGTGAACAAAAGAACACTGAAGCTTTCTTT.

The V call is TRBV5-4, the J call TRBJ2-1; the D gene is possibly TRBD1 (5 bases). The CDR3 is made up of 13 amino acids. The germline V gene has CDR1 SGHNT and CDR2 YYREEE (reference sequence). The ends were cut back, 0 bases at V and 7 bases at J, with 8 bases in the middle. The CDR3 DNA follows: TGTGCCAGCAGCTTGGGGCAGGGTAATGAGCAGTTCTTC. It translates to CASSLGQGNEQFF.

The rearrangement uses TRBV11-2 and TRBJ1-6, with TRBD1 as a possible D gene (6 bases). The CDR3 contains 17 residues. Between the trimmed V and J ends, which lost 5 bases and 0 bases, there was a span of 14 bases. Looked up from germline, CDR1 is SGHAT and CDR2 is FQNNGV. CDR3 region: CASSPGTPSSYNSPLHF. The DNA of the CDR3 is TGTGCCAGCAGCCCAGGGACACCGAGCTCCTATAATTCACCCCTCCACTTT.

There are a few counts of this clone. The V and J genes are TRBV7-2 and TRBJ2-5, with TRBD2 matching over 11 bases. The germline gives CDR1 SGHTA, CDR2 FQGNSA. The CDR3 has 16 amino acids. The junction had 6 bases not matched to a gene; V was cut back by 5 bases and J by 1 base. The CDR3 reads CASSLHSGGAQETQYF. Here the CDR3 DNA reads TGTGCCAGCAGCCTTCATAGCGGGGGGGCCCAAGAGACCCAGTACTTC.

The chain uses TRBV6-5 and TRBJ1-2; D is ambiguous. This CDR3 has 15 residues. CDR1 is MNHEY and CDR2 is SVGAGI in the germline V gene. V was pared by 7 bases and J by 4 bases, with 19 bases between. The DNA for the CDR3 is TGTGCCAGCATCCAACGGAAAGTGGGCCTCTATGGCTACACCTTC. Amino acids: CASIQRKVGLYGYTF.

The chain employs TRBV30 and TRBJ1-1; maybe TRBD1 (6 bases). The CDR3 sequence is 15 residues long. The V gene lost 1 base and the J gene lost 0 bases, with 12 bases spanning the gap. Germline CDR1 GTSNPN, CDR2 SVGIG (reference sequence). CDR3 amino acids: CAWSGRGGMNTEAFF. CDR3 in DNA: TGTGCCTGGAGTGGCAGGGGAGGGATGAACACTGAAGCTTTCTTT.

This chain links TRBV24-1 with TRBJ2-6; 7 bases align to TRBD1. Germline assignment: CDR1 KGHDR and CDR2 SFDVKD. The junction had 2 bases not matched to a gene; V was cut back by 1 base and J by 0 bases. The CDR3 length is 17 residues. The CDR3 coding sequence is TGTGCCACCAGTGATTTTGACAGGGTCTCTGGGGCCAACGTCCTGACTTTC. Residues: CATSDFDRVSGANVLTF.